These 2 T cell receptor beta chains were sequenced from one sample in a study of early T cells in non-severe SARS-CoV-2 infection. One entry per CDR3 protein results from TCRdb running MiXCR on the 5' RACE reads. Among roughly 58,000 distinct CDR3 sequences, roughly 12% were seen once, and the ten largest hold 9.5% to 13%. The sample was whole blood. These receptors all stem from an adult who was a healthcare worker with PCR-confirmed SARS-CoV-2 infection or an uninfected control (not recorded which).

The chain combines TRBV7-2 with TRBJ1-1; 8 bases are shared with TRBD1. This CDR3 is built from 14 residues. The V segment lost 3 bases and the J segment 3 bases; nucleotides outside the gene matches: 3. Germline CDR1 reads SGHTA; CDR2 reads FQGNSA. The CDR3, as DNA: TGTGCCAGCAGCTTCGACAGGGGTGACACTGAAGCTTTCTTT. Residues: CASSFDRGDTEAFF.

This clonotype was seen only a few times. The chain is built from TRBV5-1 and TRBJ1-2, with D uncertain. CDR1 SGHRS and CDR2 YFSETQ come from the germline V gene. Trimming shortened V by 0 bases and J by 8 bases, and 11 bases separated the two germline ends. The CDR3 consists of 13 residues. The CDR3: CASSLVLGSGYTF. The CDR3 nucleotides read TGCGCCAGCAGCTTGGTTCTCGGCTCCGGCTACACCTTC.